This T cell receptor beta chain was recorded in a study of blood T cell repertoires in COVID-19. Produced via immunoSEQ multiplex PCR; TCRdb's table is partial and in-frame only. The repertoire includes about 330,000 clones, roughly 88% of them detected once, and about 5% sits in the top ten. The CDR3 covers 15 residues. J is TRBJ2-5 and V is TRBV21-1; whether TRBD1, the table's D call, matches the DNA was not checked. TRBV21-1 is a listed pseudogene. Sequenced material: PBMCs or T cells enriched from blood (not recorded which). The source of this sequence is a man aged 25 to 40 who had recovered from COVID-19. The CDR3 DNA sequence: TGTGCCAGCACCAAAACAGGGAGACTGAAAGAGACCCAGTACTTC. Translating it yields CASTKTGRLKETQYF.